A selection of T cell receptor beta chains follows, all from one sample in a study of cytomegalovirus exposure and HLA in healthy donors. Sequencing used immunoSEQ multiplex PCR; TCRdb keeps in-frame clones, though not all of them. The repertoire has some 200,000 clones, 70% of them found once; the top ten carry 2% to 3%. Sequenced input: PBMCs. The receptors originated from a man aged 40-49 years in good health and CMV-seropositive. The CDR3 runs from the conserved cysteine through the conserved F or W. Each record gives: D gene, CDR3 length, V gene, clone size, J gene, CDR3 DNA, CDR3 protein. A D gene is named only where the DNA matches it firmly. The size entry is marked missing in some rows and otherwise reads once, few, many or a size class.

d_gene: TRBD1; len: 15; v_gene: TRBV6-1; abundance: NA; j_gene: TRBJ1-2; CDR3nt: TGTGCCAGCAGTCCGTCGGGACAGGGGGCCAGAGGCTACACCTTC; CDR3aa: CASSPSGQGARGYTF
d_gene: NA; len: 15; v_gene: TRBV6-5; abundance: NA; j_gene: TRBJ2-1; CDR3nt: TGTGCCAGCAGTTGGGAGGGGGTACGGAGAGGGGAGCAGTTCTTC; CDR3aa: CASSWEGVRRGEQFF
d_gene: TRBD1; len: 17; v_gene: TRBV4-3; abundance: NA; j_gene: TRBJ1-1; CDR3nt: TGCGCCAGCAGCTTGACTCGGACAGGGTTTGGCAACACTGAAGCTTTCTTT; CDR3aa: CASSLTRTGFGNTEAFF
d_gene: NA; len: 13; v_gene: TRBV11-3; abundance: few; j_gene: TRBJ2-5; CDR3nt: TGTGCCAGCAGCTTAGGGAGTCCCGAGACCCAGTACTTC; CDR3aa: CASSLGSPETQYF
d_gene: TRBD1; len: 24; v_gene: TRBV10-3; abundance: NA; j_gene: TRBJ2-6; CDR3nt: TGTGCCATCAGTGAGTCGATGGTCAGGTCAGGACAGGCCCCAGGAAGGGCTGGGGCCAACGTCCTGACTTTC; CDR3aa: CAISESMVRSGQAPGRAGANVLTF
d_gene: TRBD1; len: 15; v_gene: TRBV10-3; abundance: NA; j_gene: TRBJ1-5; CDR3nt: TGTGCCACCGACCCGGGGGACAGGGGGAATCAGCCCCAGCATTTT; CDR3aa: CATDPGDRGNQPQHF
d_gene: NA; len: 15; v_gene: TRBV25-1; abundance: NA; j_gene: TRBJ1-1; CDR3nt: TGTGCCAGCAGTGAACGATTATCGGCGGACACTGAAGCTTTCTTT; CDR3aa: CASSERLSADTEAFF
d_gene: NA; len: 13; v_gene: TRBV10-3; abundance: NA; j_gene: TRBJ2-2; CDR3nt: TGTGCCATCAGTGAATCAAACACCGGGGAGCTGTTTTTT; CDR3aa: CAISESNTGELFF
d_gene: TRBD2; len: 17; v_gene: TRBV29-1; abundance: NA; j_gene: TRBJ2-5; CDR3nt: TGCAGCGTTGAACAAGTAGCGGGAGAGAGCCCACAAGAGACCCAGTACTTC; CDR3aa: CSVEQVAGESPQETQYF
d_gene: TRBD2; len: 14; v_gene: TRBV19; abundance: NA; j_gene: TRBJ2-1; CDR3nt: TGTGCCAGTAGTATGCAGCGGGGGACTAATGAGCAGTTCTTC; CDR3aa: CASSMQRGTNEQFF
d_gene: NA; len: 14; v_gene: TRBV5-6; abundance: NA; j_gene: TRBJ1-1; CDR3nt: TGTGCCAGCAGGCTCGACAGACCAAACACTGAAGCTTTCTTT; CDR3aa: CASRLDRPNTEAFF
d_gene: NA; len: 15; v_gene: TRBV5-1; abundance: NA; j_gene: TRBJ2-1; CDR3nt: TGCGCCAGCAGCCCCTCCGAGGGGGGGCGCAATGAGCAGTTCTTC; CDR3aa: CASSPSEGGRNEQFF
d_gene: NA; len: 14; v_gene: TRBV7-9; abundance: NA; j_gene: TRBJ1-1; CDR3nt: TGTGCCAGCTCTCGGGACTACGAGGGGACTGAAGCTTTCTTT; CDR3aa: CASSRDYEGTEAFF
d_gene: NA; len: 15; v_gene: TRBV18; abundance: NA; j_gene: TRBJ2-5; CDR3nt: TGTGCCAGCTCCCCCAGGACAGATCCTCAAGAGACCCAGTACTTC; CDR3aa: CASSPRTDPQETQYF
d_gene: TRBD2; len: 16; v_gene: TRBV7-8; abundance: NA; j_gene: TRBJ2-3; CDR3nt: TGTGCCAGCAGCTTAGGGGGGGCGGGGGGTCAAGATACGCAGTATTTT; CDR3aa: CASSLGGAGGQDTQYF
d_gene: TRBD1; len: 15; v_gene: TRBV28; abundance: NA; j_gene: TRBJ2-7; CDR3nt: TGTGCCAGCAGCCCCCGGGACAGAACCCCCTACGAGCAGTACTTC; CDR3aa: CASSPRDRTPYEQYF
d_gene: NA; len: 11; v_gene: TRBV2; abundance: few; j_gene: TRBJ1-1; CDR3nt: TGTGCCAGCCAGGACAGTCCGGAAGCTTTCTTT; CDR3aa: CASQDSPEAFF
d_gene: TRBD1; len: 15; v_gene: TRBV11-2; abundance: NA; j_gene: TRBJ1-4; CDR3nt: TGTGCCAGCAGCTCGACAGGGTGGCGGGATGAAAAACTGTTCTTT; CDR3aa: CASSSTGWRDEKLFF
d_gene: TRBD1; len: 15; v_gene: TRBV27; abundance: NA; j_gene: TRBJ1-1; CDR3nt: TGTGCCAGCAGCCCAACAGGGGGAGTGATCACTGAAGCTTTCTTT; CDR3aa: CASSPTGGVITEAFF
d_gene: NA; len: 14; v_gene: TRBV6-5; abundance: once; j_gene: TRBJ2-7; CDR3nt: TGTGCCAGCAGTTACTCTGGGAGAGGCTACGAGCAGTACTTC; CDR3aa: CASSYSGRGYEQYF
d_gene: NA; len: 14; v_gene: TRBV7-2; abundance: NA; j_gene: TRBJ1-2; CDR3nt: TGTGCCAGCAGCTCGGACAGTGTCAACTATGGCTACACCTTC; CDR3aa: CASSSDSVNYGYTF
d_gene: NA; len: 15; v_gene: TRBV9; abundance: NA; j_gene: TRBJ2-1; CDR3nt: TGTGCCAGCAGCCTCACAGGGAGCTCCTACAATGAGCAGTTCTTC; CDR3aa: CASSLTGSSYNEQFF
d_gene: NA; len: 14; v_gene: TRBV9; abundance: NA; j_gene: TRBJ2-5; CDR3nt: TGTGCCAGCAGCTCATCCCGGCCGGGAGAGACCCAGTACTTC; CDR3aa: CASSSSRPGETQYF
d_gene: NA; len: 12; v_gene: TRBV10-3; abundance: once; j_gene: TRBJ1-1; CDR3nt: TGTGCCATCAGGGCTGAGGGCACTGAAGCTTTCTTT; CDR3aa: CAIRAEGTEAFF
d_gene: NA; len: 16; v_gene: TRBV6-5; abundance: NA; j_gene: TRBJ1-3; CDR3nt: TGTGCCAGCAGTTACATCCGAATGAGCTCTGGAAACACCATATATTTT; CDR3aa: CASSYIRMSSGNTIYF
d_gene: NA; len: 13; v_gene: TRBV4-2; abundance: NA; j_gene: TRBJ2-5; CDR3nt: TGTGCCAGCAGCCAAGATCAGCGTGGGACCCAGTACTTC; CDR3aa: CASSQDQRGTQYF
d_gene: TRBD2; len: 17; v_gene: TRBV5-8; abundance: few; j_gene: TRBJ2-7; CDR3nt: TGTGCCAGCAGCCCTCCGGGACTAGCGGGGGGATCCTACGAGCAGTACTTC; CDR3aa: CASSPPGLAGGSYEQYF
d_gene: TRBD1; len: 13; v_gene: TRBV10-3; abundance: NA; j_gene: TRBJ1-1; CDR3nt: TGTGCCATCAGTGCCTCGACAGGGACGGAGGCTTTCTTT; CDR3aa: CAISASTGTEAFF
d_gene: NA; len: 14; v_gene: TRBV6-1; abundance: NA; j_gene: TRBJ1-2; CDR3nt: TGTGCCAGCCTACAGGATCTCCAAAGTGTCGGCTACACCTTC; CDR3aa: CASLQDLQSVGYTF
d_gene: NA; len: 18; v_gene: TRBV9; abundance: NA; j_gene: TRBJ2-1; CDR3nt: TGTGCCAGCAGCGTAGAGGACAGAGCACGGAGCTCCTACAATGAGCAGTTCTTC; CDR3aa: CASSVEDRARSSYNEQFF
d_gene: TRBD2; len: 17; v_gene: TRBV7-9; abundance: NA; j_gene: TRBJ2-3; CDR3nt: TGTGCCAGCAGCCCTAATGGGCGGGGGGGAACCACAGATACGCAGTATTTT; CDR3aa: CASSPNGRGGTTDTQYF
d_gene: NA; len: 13; v_gene: TRBV9; abundance: few; j_gene: TRBJ1-1; CDR3nt: TGTGCCAGCAGCGTAGTGGGGGGGTCTGAAGCTTTCTTT; CDR3aa: CASSVVGGSEAFF
d_gene: TRBD1; len: 17; v_gene: TRBV19; abundance: few; j_gene: TRBJ2-1; CDR3nt: TGTGCCAGTAGACCCGGACAGGGTTTCGGCTCCTACAATGAGCAGTTCTTC; CDR3aa: CASRPGQGFGSYNEQFF
d_gene: TRBD1; len: 14; v_gene: TRBV6-6; abundance: NA; j_gene: TRBJ1-2; CDR3nt: TGTGCCAGCAGTTACTCGGACAGGGGATACGGCTACACCTTC; CDR3aa: CASSYSDRGYGYTF
d_gene: NA; len: 13; v_gene: TRBV11-3; abundance: NA; j_gene: TRBJ2-7; CDR3nt: TGTGCCAGCAGCAGGACAGAGCTTGAGGAGCAGTACTTC; CDR3aa: CASSRTELEEQYF
d_gene: TRBD1; len: 14; v_gene: TRBV7-9; abundance: NA; j_gene: TRBJ1-2; CDR3nt: TGTGCCAGCAGCTTAGGGACAGGATTCTATGGCTACACCTTC; CDR3aa: CASSLGTGFYGYTF
d_gene: TRBD2; len: 17; v_gene: TRBV5-4; abundance: few; j_gene: TRBJ2-1; CDR3nt: TGTGCCAGCAGCTTGGGTGTCGCGGGGGGGGCCCCCAATGAGCAGTTCTTC; CDR3aa: CASSLGVAGGAPNEQFF
d_gene: NA; len: 17; v_gene: TRBV10-1; abundance: NA; j_gene: TRBJ1-1; CDR3nt: TGCGCCAGCAGTGGATATGGTTACGGGGGGACGAACACTGAAGCTTTCTTT; CDR3aa: CASSGYGYGGTNTEAFF
d_gene: NA; len: 16; v_gene: TRBV5-6; abundance: few; j_gene: TRBJ1-1; CDR3nt: TGTGCCAGCAGCCGGTACAGGGCCCTAGGGGGCACTGAAGCTTTCTTT; CDR3aa: CASSRYRALGGTEAFF
d_gene: NA; len: 14; v_gene: TRBV11-1; abundance: few; j_gene: TRBJ2-2; CDR3nt: TGTGCCACCCAACCTCGACTAAAGGGCGGGGAGCTGTTTTTT; CDR3aa: CATQPRLKGGELFF
d_gene: NA; len: 13; v_gene: TRBV7-9; abundance: NA; j_gene: TRBJ1-1; CDR3nt: TGTTCCAGCAGCTTGACAGGCGGCGCGACAGCTTTCTTT; CDR3aa: CSSSLTGGATAFF
d_gene: TRBD1; len: 16; v_gene: TRBV15; abundance: NA; j_gene: TRBJ1-5; CDR3nt: TGTGCCACCAGCAGAGAACAGGGGGCGCGCAATCAGCCCCAGCATTTT; CDR3aa: CATSREQGARNQPQHF
d_gene: NA; len: 15; v_gene: TRBV5-1; abundance: NA; j_gene: TRBJ1-3; CDR3nt: TGCGCCAGCAGCCCGGACAGCTACTCTGGAAACACCATATATTTT; CDR3aa: CASSPDSYSGNTIYF
d_gene: TRBD1; len: 17; v_gene: TRBV28; abundance: few; j_gene: TRBJ2-4; CDR3nt: TGTGCCAGCAGTGGGACCGGGACAGTGGGGGCCAAAAACATTCAGTACTTC; CDR3aa: CASSGTGTVGAKNIQYF
d_gene: NA; len: 16; v_gene: TRBV5-1; abundance: few; j_gene: TRBJ2-1; CDR3nt: TGCGCCAGCAGCTTGGAGGAGGCCAGCTCCTACAATGAGCAGTTCTTC; CDR3aa: CASSLEEASSYNEQFF
d_gene: NA; len: 15; v_gene: TRBV7-3; abundance: NA; j_gene: TRBJ2-2; CDR3nt: TGTGCCAGCAGCCGCGGGGGCCAGAACACCGGGGAGCTGTTTTTT; CDR3aa: CASSRGGQNTGELFF
d_gene: NA; len: 13; v_gene: TRBV5-8; abundance: NA; j_gene: TRBJ2-7; CDR3nt: TGTGCCAGCAGCTTGCCCGGGACCTACGAGCAGTACTTC; CDR3aa: CASSLPGTYEQYF
d_gene: TRBD2; len: 16; v_gene: TRBV7-2; abundance: NA; j_gene: TRBJ2-1; CDR3nt: TGTGCCAGCAGCTTAGGGTTAGCGGGGGGTTACAATGAGCAGTTCTTC; CDR3aa: CASSLGLAGGYNEQFF
d_gene: NA; len: 15; v_gene: TRBV11-2; abundance: NA; j_gene: TRBJ2-1; CDR3nt: TGTGCCAGCACCCCCTACTTCGGGTCTATCAATGAGCAGTTCTTC; CDR3aa: CASTPYFGSINEQFF
d_gene: TRBD1; len: 17; v_gene: TRBV28; abundance: NA; j_gene: TRBJ2-1; CDR3nt: TGTGCCAGCAGTTCTCCCGGGACAGGGCTTTCCTACAATGAGCAGTTCTTC; CDR3aa: CASSSPGTGLSYNEQFF